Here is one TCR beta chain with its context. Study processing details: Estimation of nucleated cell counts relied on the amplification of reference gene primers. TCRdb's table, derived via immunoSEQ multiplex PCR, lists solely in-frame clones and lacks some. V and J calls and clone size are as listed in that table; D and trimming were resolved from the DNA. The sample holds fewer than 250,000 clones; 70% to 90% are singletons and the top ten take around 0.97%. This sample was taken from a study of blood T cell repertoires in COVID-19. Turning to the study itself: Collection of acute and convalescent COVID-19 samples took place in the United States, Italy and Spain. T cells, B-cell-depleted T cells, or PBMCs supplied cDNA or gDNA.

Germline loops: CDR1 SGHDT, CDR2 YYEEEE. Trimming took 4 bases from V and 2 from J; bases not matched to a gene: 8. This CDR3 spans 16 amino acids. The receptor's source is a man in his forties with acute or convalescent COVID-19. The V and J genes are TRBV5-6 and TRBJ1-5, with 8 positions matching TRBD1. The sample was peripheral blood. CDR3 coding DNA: TGTGCCAGCAGCATTCTGACAGGGGAAGGCAATCAGCCCCAGCATTTT. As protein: CASSILTGEGNQPQHF. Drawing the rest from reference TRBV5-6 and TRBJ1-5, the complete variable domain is DAGVTQSPTHLIKTRGQQVTLRCSPKSGHDTVSWYQQALGQGPQFIFQYYEEEERQRGNFPDRFSGHQFPNYSSELNVNALLLGDSALYLCASSILTGEGNQPQHFGDGTRLSIL.